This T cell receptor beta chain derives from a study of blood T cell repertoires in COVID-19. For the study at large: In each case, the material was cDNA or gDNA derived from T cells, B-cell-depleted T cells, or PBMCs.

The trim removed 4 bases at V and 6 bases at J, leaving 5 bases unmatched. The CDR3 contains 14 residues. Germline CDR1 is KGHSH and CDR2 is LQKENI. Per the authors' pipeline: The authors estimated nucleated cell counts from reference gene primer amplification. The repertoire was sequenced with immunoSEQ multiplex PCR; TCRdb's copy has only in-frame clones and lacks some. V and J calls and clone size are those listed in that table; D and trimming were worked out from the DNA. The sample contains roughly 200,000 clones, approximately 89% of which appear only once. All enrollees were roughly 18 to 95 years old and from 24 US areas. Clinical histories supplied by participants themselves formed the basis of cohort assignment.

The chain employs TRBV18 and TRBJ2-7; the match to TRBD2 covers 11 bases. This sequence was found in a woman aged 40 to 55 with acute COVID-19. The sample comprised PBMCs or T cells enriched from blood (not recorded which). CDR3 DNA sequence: TGTGCCAGCTCACTTAGCGGGGGGGTAAGCGAGCAGTACTTC. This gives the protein CASSLSGGVSEQYF.